This TCR beta chain was found in a study of cytomegalovirus exposure and HLA in healthy donors. Study background: For the roughly 370 genotyped donors, 80% to 90% fell within the Caucasian-associated ancestry cluster. Regarding the study as a whole: Trimming of TCR beta V- and J-genes showed a link, identified in a later analysis, to a missense DCLRE1C variant. Confirmation in vitro established that a few CMV-associated chains were specific for CMV antigens.

Points on this clone: Antigen unknown. Other DNA sequences in the same sample also yield this CDR3.

In the PCR, 60 Vbeta and 13 Jbeta primers were used. This table comes from immunoSEQ multiplex PCR, and its TCRdb copy is limited to in-frame clones, with some not included. Among around 230,000 clones listed, approximately 78% were seen once. The CDR3 extends over 12 amino acids. Between the trimmed V and J ends, which lost 4 bases and 2 bases, there was a span of 5 bases. Per germline, CDR1 SEHNR and CDR2 FQNEAQ (reference sequence). This chain joins TRBV7-9 and TRBJ1-2; D ambiguous. The receptor was derived from a boy between 10 and 17 years old in good health and CMV-seronegative. The sample comprised PBMCs. CDR3 nucleotide sequence: TGTGCCAGCAGCTCAGGAAACTATGGCTACACCTTC. It encodes CASSSGNYGYTF.